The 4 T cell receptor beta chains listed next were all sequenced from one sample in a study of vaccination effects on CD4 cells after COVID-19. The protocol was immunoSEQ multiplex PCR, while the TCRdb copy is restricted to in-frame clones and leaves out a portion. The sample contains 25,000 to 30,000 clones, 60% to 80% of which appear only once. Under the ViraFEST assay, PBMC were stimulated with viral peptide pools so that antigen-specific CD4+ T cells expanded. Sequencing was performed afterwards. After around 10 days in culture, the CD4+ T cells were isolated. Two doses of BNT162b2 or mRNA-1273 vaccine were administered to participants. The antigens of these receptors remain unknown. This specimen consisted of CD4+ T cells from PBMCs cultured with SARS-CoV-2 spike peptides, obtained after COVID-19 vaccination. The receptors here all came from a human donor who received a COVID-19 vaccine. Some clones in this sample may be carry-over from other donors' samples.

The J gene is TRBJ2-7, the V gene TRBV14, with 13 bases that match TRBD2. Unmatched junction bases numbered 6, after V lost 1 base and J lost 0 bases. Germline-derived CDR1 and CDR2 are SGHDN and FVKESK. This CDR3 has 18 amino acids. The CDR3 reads CASSQGRLAGGNSYEQYV. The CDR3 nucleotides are TGTGCCAGCAGCCAAGGAAGACTAGCGGGGGGCAACTCCTACGAGCAGTACGTC.

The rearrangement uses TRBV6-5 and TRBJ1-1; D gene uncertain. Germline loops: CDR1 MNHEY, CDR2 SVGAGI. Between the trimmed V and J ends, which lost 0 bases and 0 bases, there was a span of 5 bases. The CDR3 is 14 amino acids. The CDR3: CASSYSRMNTEAFF. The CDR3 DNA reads TGTGCCAGCAGTTACTCACGGATGAACACTGAAGCTTTCTTT.

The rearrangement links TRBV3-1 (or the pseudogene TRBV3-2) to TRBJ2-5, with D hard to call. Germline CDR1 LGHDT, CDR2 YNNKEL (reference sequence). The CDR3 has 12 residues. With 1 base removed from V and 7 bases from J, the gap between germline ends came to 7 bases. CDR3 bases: TGTGCCAGCAGCCAAGGTATGGCGACCCAGTACTTC. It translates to CASSQGMATQYF.

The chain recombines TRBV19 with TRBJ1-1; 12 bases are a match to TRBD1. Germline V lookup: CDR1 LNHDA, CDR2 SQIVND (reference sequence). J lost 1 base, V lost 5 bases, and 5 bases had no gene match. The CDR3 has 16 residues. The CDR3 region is CASSGGQGAKNTEAFF. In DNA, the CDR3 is TGTGCCAGTAGTGGGGGACAGGGGGCGAAGAACACTGAAGCTTTCTTT.